This is a list of T cell receptor beta chains from one sample in a study of cytomegalovirus exposure and HLA in healthy donors. Sequenced by immunoSEQ multiplex PCR; TCRdb stores in-frame clones only, minus some. The sample shows roughly 43,000 clones, around 60% of them seen only once. The sample was PBMCs. Receptors were obtained from a human donor in good health. The CDR3 runs from the conserved cysteine through the conserved F or W. Part of the rows lack a size; the others show once, few, many or a class for expanded clones.

clone_size | cdr3_length | j_call | v_call | cdr3_aa
. | 16 | TRBJ1-3 | TRBV7-2 | CASSLPGQGGGNTIYF
few | 19 | TRBJ2-7 | TRBV21-1 | CASSAPWGQHRPSSYEQYF
few | 13 | TRBJ2-5 | TRBV18 | CASSPGGEETQYF
. | 14 | TRBJ1-1 | TRBV18 | CASSPSGGSTEAFF
. | 13 | . | TRBV7-2 | CASSFAGPYEQYF
. | 14 | TRBJ2-7 | TRBV7-2 | CASSLVTGNYEQYF
. | 12 | TRBJ1-6 | TRBV7-2 | CASSYRDSPLHF
few | 12 | TRBJ2-1 | TRBV7-2 | CASSFRYNEQFF
. | 13 | TRBJ2-1 | TRBV7-7 | CASSLVLGRDVFF
. | 14 | TRBJ2-5 | TRBV11-2 | CASSLTSGGETQYF
. | 15 | TRBJ2-2 | TRBV6-5 | CASSYKLGGAGELFF
. | 12 | TRBJ1-6 | TRBV5-4 | CASRQDNSPLHF
. | 13 | TRBJ1-5 | TRBV7-6 | CASSLARGQPQHF
. | 14 | TRBJ2-7 | TRBV5-1 | CASSLFTGKDEQYF
. | 18 | TRBJ2-6 | TRBV11-3 | CASSSGRGGSSGANVLTF
. | 15 | TRBJ1-1 | TRBV12-5 | CASGSGQGVDTEAFF
. | 15 | TRBJ1-2 | TRBV4-2 | CASSQVSTGAIGYTF
. | 13 | TRBJ2-7 | TRBV19 | CASRGQGPYEQYF
few | 15 | TRBJ2-2 | TRBV6-1 | CASSVWQGNTGELFF
. | 14 | TRBJ1-5 | TRBV2 | CASSEVGGLLPQHF
. | 14 | TRBJ2-3 | TRBV5-1 | CASSFGQGGDTQYF
. | 15 | TRBJ2-5 | TRBV30 | CAWSIAGVGEETQYF
. | 17 | TRBJ1-5 | TRBV4-2 | CASSHYLDGQGYQPQHF
. | 16 | TRBJ1-3 | TRBV10-2 | CASSPRQGLSGNTIYF
. | 15 | TRBJ1-1 | TRBV6-6 | CASSYREISGAEAFF
. | 14 | TRBJ2-5 | TRBV10-1 | CASSEIGAEETQYF